This note documents a single T cell receptor (beta chain) sequence. What it binds is not known. The junction does not match germline at one end; this may be a read error. Next came a second PCR, run for roughly 6 to 11 cycles, which used a sample-barcoded 5' primer along with a J-beta primer mix. One entry per CDR3 protein results from TCRdb running MiXCR on the 5' RACE reads. This table holds about 1.8 million distinct CDR3 sequences, 40% to 55% found once. This record belongs to a study of blood T cells in healthy people across ages. Every donor contributed roughly 10 milliliters of peripheral blood by blood draw. Total RNA, at least 6 micrograms per sample, came from PBMCs. Points from the study as a whole: Roughly linear declines in TCR beta diversity per million T cells occurred with age. Not knowing donor CMV status may have confounded expanded clonotype changes.

CDR3 size: 15 residues. Germline CDR1 and CDR2: SGHVS and FNYEAQ. The specimen sequenced was blood. The clonotype originates from a woman in her thirties or forties in good health. The gene calls are TRBV7-6 and TRBJ2-7; 8 bases are shared with TRBD1. The CDR3 DNA follows: TGTACCAGCACCTTTCGACAGGGGCCATCCTACGAGCAGTACTTC. Protein sequence: CTSTFRQGPSYEQYF.